The 14 T cell receptor beta chains reported below all come from one sample, sequenced in a study of T cell repertoires in cytomegalovirus infection. One entry per CDR3 protein results from TCRdb running MiXCR on the reads. The sample lists 700,000 to 850,000 distinct CDR3 sequences; 30% to 35% were seen once. For these receptors, no antigen is known. The source was cultured CD8+ T cells from PBMCs, collected from culture after CMV antigen stimulation. These TCRs come from a human donor in good health (CMV status not recorded). Some clones in this sample may be carry-over from other donors' samples.

About this clonotype itself: Given a much more abundant clone one base away, this may be a read error. The chain has TRBV6-5 and TRBJ1-1, with D unclear. This CDR3 has 13 residues. V was pared by 6 bases and J by 0 bases, with 8 bases between. Germline CDR1 is MNHEY and CDR2 is SVGAGI. The chain's CDR3 is CASSREVNTEAFF. The DNA of the CDR3 is TGTGCCAGCAGCCGGGAGGTGAACACTGAAGCTTTCTTT.

This clonotype was recorded a few times. V is TRBV20-1 and J is TRBJ2-3, with D hard to call. Germline values: CDR1 DFQATT, CDR2 SNEGSKA (reference sequence). The CDR3 extends over 19 amino acids. The germline V and J ends were trimmed by 0 bases and 0 bases, with 22 bases remaining between them. The CDR3 sequence: CSARDRSSWGSISTDTQYF. The CDR3 nucleotides read TGCAGTGCTAGAGATCGGAGCAGCTGGGGTTCGATAAGCACAGATACGCAGTATTTT.

This clonotype turned up a few times. The chain is built from TRBV4-1 and TRBJ2-5; a weak D match, TRBD2 (7 bases). There are 15 residues in the CDR3. The germline CDR1 and CDR2 sequences are MGHRA and YSYEKL. The V end lost 0 bases, the J end lost 5 bases, and 13 bases lay between the germline ends. CDR3 DNA sequence: TGCGCCAGCAGCCAAGATTCATGGGGGGGCGAGACCCAGTACTTC. This translates into CASSQDSWGGETQYF.

This clonotype was observed a few times. The chain combines TRBV13 with TRBJ1-1, with D unresolved. CDR1 PRHDT and CDR2 FYEKMQ come from the germline V gene (reference sequence). Trimming removed 1 base from V and 3 bases from J, with 9 bases in between. This CDR3 is 14 amino acids long. The CDR3: CASSLEAWDTEAFF. In DNA, the CDR3 is TGTGCCAGCAGCTTAGAGGCCTGGGACACTGAAGCTTTCTTT. Combining the CDR3 with reference TRBV13 and TRBJ1-1 gives the whole variable domain AAGVIQSPRHLIKEKRETATLKCYPIPRHDTVYWYQQGPGQDPQFLISFYEKMQSDKGSIPDRFSAQQFSDYHSELNMSSLELGDSALYFCASSLEAWDTEAFFGQGTRLTVV.

V is TRBV7-8 and J is TRBJ1-3; possible D gene TRBD1, 6 bases. Germline V gene sequence: CDR1 SGHVS, CDR2 FQNEAQ. The length of the CDR3 is 18 residues. The V end lost 2 bases, the J end lost 0 bases, and 17 bases lay between the germline ends. The CDR3 protein is CASSLLGDIDFSGNTIYF. Here the CDR3 DNA reads TGTGCCAGCAGCTTACTTGGGGACATTGATTTCTCTGGAAACACCATATATTTT.

This clonotype was seen many times. The V gene is TRBV7-8, the J gene TRBJ2-7, with D possibly TRBD1 on 6 matching bases. This CDR3 has 14 residues. V was trimmed by 5 bases and J by 2 bases, leaving 13 bases between them. Germline CDR1 SGHVS, CDR2 FQNEAQ. For the CDR3, the DNA is TGTGCCAGCAGCGAGGGGGACATTGCCTACGAGCAGTACTTC. As protein: CASSEGDIAYEQYF.

This clonotype was observed a few times. The V and J genes are TRBV7-6 and TRBJ2-4, with unresolved D. With 5 bases removed from V and 0 bases from J, the gap between germline ends came to 14 bases. Germline V lookup: CDR1 SGHVS, CDR2 FNYEAQ. This CDR3 spans 16 amino acids. The CDR3 nucleotides are TGTGCCAGCAGCCCCGCAACTCCGATAGCCAAAAACATTCAGTACTTC. Residues: CASSPATPIAKNIQYF.

In its sample, this clonotype was seen once. The chain uses TRBV7-9 and TRBJ2-3; 11 positions match TRBD2. The CDR3 extends over 17 amino acids. Germline V lookup: CDR1 SEHNR, CDR2 FQNEAQ (reference sequence). J gave up 2 bases and V 1 base, and 5 bases lay outside the gene matches. CDR3 coding DNA: TGTGCCAGCAGCTTAGACCTACTAGCGGGGGACACAGATACGCAGTATTTT. Its translation: CASSLDLLAGDTDTQYF.

V usage is TRBV7-9 and J usage is TRBJ1-4, with 7 bases lining up with TRBD1. The V segment lost 5 bases and the J segment 6 bases; nucleotides outside the gene matches: 3. CDR3 size: 13 residues. CDR1 SEHNR and CDR2 FQNEAQ come from the germline V gene (reference sequence). The chain's CDR3 is CASSADRDEKLFF. CDR3 DNA: TGTGCCAGCAGCGCCGACAGGGATGAAAAACTGTTTTTT.

The rearrangement joins TRBV4-1 to TRBJ2-2; TRBD1 matches 11 bases. The germline V gene has CDR1 MGHRA and CDR2 YSYEKL. The CDR3 runs 17 residues. V lost 4 bases to trimming and J lost 3 bases; unmatched junction nucleotides: 7. In nucleotides, the CDR3 is TGCGCCAGCAGCCTACCGGGACAGGGGGACTACACCGGGGAGCTGTTTTTT. Its protein product is CASSLPGQGDYTGELFF.

The chain recombines TRBV6-6 with TRBJ2-6, with D perhaps TRBD1 or TRBD2 (5 bases each). The length of the CDR3 is 15 residues. V was shortened by 2 bases and J by 4 bases, with 9 bases between the two germline ends. Germline CDR1 and CDR2: MNHNY and SVGAGI (reference sequence). The chain's CDR3 is CASSYGGAGANVLTF. CDR3 coding DNA: TGTGCCAGCAGTTACGGGGGAGCAGGGGCCAACGTCCTGACTTTC.

The chain combines TRBV11-1 with TRBJ2-2, with no clear D. Germline CDR1 and CDR2: SGHAT and FQDESV (reference sequence). The CDR3 loop spans 13 amino acids. Trimming shortened V by 3 bases and J by 6 bases, and 8 bases separated the two germline ends. CDR3: CASSFRFAGELFF. The CDR3 region has the DNA TGTGCCAGCAGCTTCAGGTTCGCCGGGGAGCTGTTTTTT. The full variable domain, in which reference TRBV11-1 and TRBJ2-2 provide the parts outside the CDR3, is EAEVAQSPRYKITEKSQAVAFWCDPISGHATLYWYRQILGQGPELLVQFQDESVVDDSQLPKDRFSAERLKGVDSTLKIQPAELGDSAMYLCASSFRFAGELFFGEGSRLTVL.

This clonotype was counted only a few times. Compared with germline, one end of the junction differs, possibly owing to a read error. The V and J genes are TRBV7-9 and TRBJ2-5; D may be TRBD2 (6 bases). Germline loops: CDR1 SEHNR, CDR2 FQNEAQ (reference sequence). CDR3 length equals 15 residues. The CDR3 is CAGSGGEPIQETQYF. CDR3 coding DNA: TGTGCCGGCAGCGGCGGGGAGCCTATCCAAGAGACCCAGTACTTC.

For the CDR3, the DNA is TGTGCCAGCAGTTTTACTAGCGCGCCTAGCACAGATACGCAGTATTTT. It specifies CASSFTSAPSTDTQYF. This sequence joins TRBV12-3 or TRBV12-4 and TRBJ2-3; the match to TRBD2 covers 7 bases. Trimming took 3 bases from V and 0 from J; bases not matched to a gene: 6. CDR3 size: 16 residues.